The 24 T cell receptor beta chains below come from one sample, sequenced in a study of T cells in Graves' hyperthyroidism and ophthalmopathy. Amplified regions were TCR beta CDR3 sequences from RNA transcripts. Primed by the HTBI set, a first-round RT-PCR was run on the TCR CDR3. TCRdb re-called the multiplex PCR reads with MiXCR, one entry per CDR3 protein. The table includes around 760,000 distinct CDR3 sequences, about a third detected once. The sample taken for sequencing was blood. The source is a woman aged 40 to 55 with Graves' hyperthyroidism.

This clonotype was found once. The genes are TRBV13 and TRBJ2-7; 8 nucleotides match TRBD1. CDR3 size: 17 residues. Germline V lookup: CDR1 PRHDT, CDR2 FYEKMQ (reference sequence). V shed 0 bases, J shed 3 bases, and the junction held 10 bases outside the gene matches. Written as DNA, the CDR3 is TGTGCCAGCAGCTTAGGCTTGGGGGACAGGCTACACTACGAGCAGTACTTC. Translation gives CASSLGLGDRLHYEQYF.

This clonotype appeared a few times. The CDR3 region is CASSGQRDNEKLFF. DNA for the CDR3: TGTGCCAGCAGCGGACAGAGAGATAATGAAAAACTGTTTTTT. The chain combines TRBV6-5 with TRBJ1-4; the D gene is possibly TRBD1 (6 bases). CDR3 length: 14 amino acids. The germline V gene has CDR1 MNHEY and CDR2 SVGAGI. The V end lost 6 bases, the J end lost 4 bases, and 12 bases lay between the germline ends.

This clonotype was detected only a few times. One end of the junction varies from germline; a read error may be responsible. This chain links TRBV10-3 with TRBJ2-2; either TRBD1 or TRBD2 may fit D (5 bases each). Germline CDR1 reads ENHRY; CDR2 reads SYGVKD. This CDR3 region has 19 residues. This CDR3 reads CASSYSIRWGKRNTGELFF. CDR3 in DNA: TGTGCCAGCAGTTACTCGATTCGATGGGGGAAACGGAACACCGGGGAGCTGTTTTTT.

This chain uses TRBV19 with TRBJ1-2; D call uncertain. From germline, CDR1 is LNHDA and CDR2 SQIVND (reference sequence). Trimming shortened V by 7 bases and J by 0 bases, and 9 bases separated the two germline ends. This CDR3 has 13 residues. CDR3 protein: CASKRKANYGYTF. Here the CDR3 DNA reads TGTGCCAGTAAGCGAAAAGCTAACTATGGCTACACCTTC.

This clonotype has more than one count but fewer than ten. CDR3 in DNA: TGCGCCAGCAGCCGAGGGCGGGACAGACTGAACTATGGCTACACCTTC. It codes for CASSRGRDRLNYGYTF. This chain links TRBV5-1 with TRBJ1-2; the match to TRBD1 covers 7 bases. The trim removed 4 bases at V and 2 bases at J, leaving 11 bases unmatched. The length of the CDR3 is 16 residues. Germline-derived CDR1 and CDR2 are SGHRS and YFSETQ.

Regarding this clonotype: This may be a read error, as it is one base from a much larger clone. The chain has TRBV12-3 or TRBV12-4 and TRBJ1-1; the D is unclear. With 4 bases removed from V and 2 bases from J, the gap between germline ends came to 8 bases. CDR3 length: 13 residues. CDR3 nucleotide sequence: TGTGCCAGCAGTTCCCCATATAACACTGAAGCTTTCTTT. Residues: CASSSPYNTEAFF.

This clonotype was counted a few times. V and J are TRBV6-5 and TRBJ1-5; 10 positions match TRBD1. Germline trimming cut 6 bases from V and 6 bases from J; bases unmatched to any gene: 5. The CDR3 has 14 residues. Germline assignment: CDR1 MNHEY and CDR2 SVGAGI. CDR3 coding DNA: TGTGCCAGCAGGGACAGGGGGTATAGTCAGCCCCAGCATTTT. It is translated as CASRDRGYSQPQHF.

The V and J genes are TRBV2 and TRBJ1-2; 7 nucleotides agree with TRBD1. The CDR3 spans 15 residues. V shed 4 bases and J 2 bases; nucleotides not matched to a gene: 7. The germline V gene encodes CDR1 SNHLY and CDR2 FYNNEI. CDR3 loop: CASSGTGLGNYGYTF. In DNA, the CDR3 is TGTGCCAGCAGTGGGACAGGCCTCGGAAACTATGGCTACACCTTC.

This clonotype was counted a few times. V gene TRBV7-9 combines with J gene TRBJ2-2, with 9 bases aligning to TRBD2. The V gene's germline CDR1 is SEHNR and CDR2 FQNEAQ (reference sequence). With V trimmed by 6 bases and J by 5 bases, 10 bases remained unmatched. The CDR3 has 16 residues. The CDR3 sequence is CASSSPAGGYTGELFF. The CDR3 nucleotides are TGTGCCAGCAGTAGTCCCGCGGGAGGGTATACCGGGGAGCTGTTTTTT. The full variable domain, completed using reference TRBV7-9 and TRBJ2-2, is DTGVSQNPRHKITKRGQNVTFRCDPISEHNRLYWYRQTLGQGPEFLTYFQNEAQLEKSRLLSDRFSAERPKGSFSTLEIQRTEQGDSAMYLCASSSPAGGYTGELFFGEGSRLTVL.

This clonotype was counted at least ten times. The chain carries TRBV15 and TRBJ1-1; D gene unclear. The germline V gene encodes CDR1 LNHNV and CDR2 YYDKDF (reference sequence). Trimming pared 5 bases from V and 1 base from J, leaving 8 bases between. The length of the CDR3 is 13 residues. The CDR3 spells CATSGGKNTEAFF. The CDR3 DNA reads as TGTGCCACCAGCGGAGGGAAGAACACTGAAGCTTTCTTT.

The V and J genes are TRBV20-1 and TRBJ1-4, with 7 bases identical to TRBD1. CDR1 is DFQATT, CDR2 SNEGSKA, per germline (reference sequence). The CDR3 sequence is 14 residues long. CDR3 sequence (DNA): TGCAGGGACCCAGACAGGGCAACTAATGAAAAACTGTTTTTT. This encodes CRDPDRATNEKLFF.

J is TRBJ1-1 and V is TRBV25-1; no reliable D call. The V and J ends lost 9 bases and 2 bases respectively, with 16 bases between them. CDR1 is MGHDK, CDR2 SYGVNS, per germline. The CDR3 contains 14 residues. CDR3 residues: CARRAGRLNTEAFF. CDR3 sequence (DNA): TGTGCCAGGCGAGCCGGACGTTTAAACACTGAAGCTTTCTTT.

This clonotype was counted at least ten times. The CDR3 loop is CASRRRDTEAFF. As DNA, the CDR3 is TGTGCCAGCAGAAGGAGGGACACTGAAGCTTTCTTT. The chain couples TRBV2 to TRBJ1-1; the D is unclear. Germline CDR1 is SNHLY and CDR2 is FYNNEI. CDR3 length: 12 residues. V was clipped by 6 bases and J by 3 bases, with 8 bases between them. The whole variable domain, filled in from reference TRBV2 and TRBJ1-1, reads EPEVTQTPSHQVTQMGQEVILRCVPISNHLYFYWYRQILGQKVEFLVSFYNNEISEKSEIFDDQFSVERPDGSNFTLKIRSTKLEDSAMYFCASRRRDTEAFFGQGTRLTVV.

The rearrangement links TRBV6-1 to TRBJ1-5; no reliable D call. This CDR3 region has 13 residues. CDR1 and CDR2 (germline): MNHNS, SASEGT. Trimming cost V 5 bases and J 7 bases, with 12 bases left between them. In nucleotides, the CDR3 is TGTGCCAGCAGTTTCCGGTCGGAGCAGCCCCAGCATTTT. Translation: CASSFRSEQPQHF.

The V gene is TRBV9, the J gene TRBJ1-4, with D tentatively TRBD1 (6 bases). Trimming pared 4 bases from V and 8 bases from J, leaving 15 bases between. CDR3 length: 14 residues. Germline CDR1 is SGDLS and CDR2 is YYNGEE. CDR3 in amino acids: CASSLARGGEKLFF. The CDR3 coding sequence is TGTGCCAGCAGCTTAGCGAGGGGGGGGGAAAAACTGTTTTTT.

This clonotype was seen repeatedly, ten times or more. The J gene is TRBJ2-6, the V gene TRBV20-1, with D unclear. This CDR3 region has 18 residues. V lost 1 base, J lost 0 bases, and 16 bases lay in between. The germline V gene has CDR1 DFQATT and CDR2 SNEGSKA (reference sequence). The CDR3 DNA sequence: TGCAGTGCTAGAGTAGGTTCAGGCTCGGCCTCTGGGGCCAACGTCCTGACTTTC. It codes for CSARVGSGSASGANVLTF.

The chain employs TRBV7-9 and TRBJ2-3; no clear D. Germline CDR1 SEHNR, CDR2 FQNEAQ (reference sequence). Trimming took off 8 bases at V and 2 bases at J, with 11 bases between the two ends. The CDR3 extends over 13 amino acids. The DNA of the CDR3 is TGTGCCAGCCGACTCGACATCACAGATACGCAGTATTTT. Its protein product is CASRLDITDTQYF. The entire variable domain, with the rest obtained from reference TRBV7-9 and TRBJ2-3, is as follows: DTGVSQNPRHKITKRGQNVTFRCDPISEHNRLYWYRQTLGQGPEFLTYFQNEAQLEKSRLLSDRFSAERPKGSFSTLEIQRTEQGDSAMYLCASRLDITDTQYFGPGTRLTVL.

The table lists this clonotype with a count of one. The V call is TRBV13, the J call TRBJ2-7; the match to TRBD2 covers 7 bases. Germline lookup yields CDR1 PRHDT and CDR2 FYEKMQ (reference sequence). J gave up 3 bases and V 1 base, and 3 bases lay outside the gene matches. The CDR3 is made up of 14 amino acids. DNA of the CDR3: TGTGCCAGCAGCTTAGTTGGGGGGGACTACGAGCAGTACTTC. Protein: CASSLVGGDYEQYF.

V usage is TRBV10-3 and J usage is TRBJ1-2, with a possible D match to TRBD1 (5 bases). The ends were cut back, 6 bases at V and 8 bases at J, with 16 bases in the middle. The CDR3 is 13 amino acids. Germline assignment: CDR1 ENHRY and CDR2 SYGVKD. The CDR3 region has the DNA TGTGCCATCAGGGGGACCGAGTTTGGGGGCTACACCTTC. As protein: CAIRGTEFGGYTF.

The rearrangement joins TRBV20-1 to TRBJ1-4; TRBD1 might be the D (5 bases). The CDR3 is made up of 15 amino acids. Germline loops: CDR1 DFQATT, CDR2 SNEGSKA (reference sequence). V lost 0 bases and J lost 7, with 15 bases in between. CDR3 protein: CSARDRDGVSEKLFF. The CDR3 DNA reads TGCAGTGCTAGAGATCGGGACGGGGTTAGTGAAAAACTGTTTTTT.

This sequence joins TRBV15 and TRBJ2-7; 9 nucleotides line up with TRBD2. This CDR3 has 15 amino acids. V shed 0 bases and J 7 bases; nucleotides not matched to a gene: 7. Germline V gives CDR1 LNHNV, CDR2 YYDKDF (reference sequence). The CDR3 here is CATSREGGRVNEQYF. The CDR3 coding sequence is TGTGCCACCAGCAGAGAGGGCGGGAGGGTGAATGAGCAGTACTTC.

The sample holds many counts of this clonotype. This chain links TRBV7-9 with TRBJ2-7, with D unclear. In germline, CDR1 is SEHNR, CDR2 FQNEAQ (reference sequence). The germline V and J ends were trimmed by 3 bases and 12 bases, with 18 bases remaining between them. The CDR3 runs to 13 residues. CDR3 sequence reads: CASSFGYTPLLYF. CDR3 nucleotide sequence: TGTGCCAGCAGCTTCGGTTACACGCCCCTCCTGTACTTC.

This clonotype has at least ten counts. CDR3 in amino acids: CASNRQGRNSPLHF. For the CDR3, the DNA is TGTGCCAGTAACAGGCAGGGGAGGAATTCACCCCTCCACTTT. This chain uses TRBV14 with TRBJ1-6; D may be TRBD1 (6 bases). CDR1 is SGHDN and CDR2 is FVKESK in the germline V gene. CDR3 length: 14 residues. The V end was cut by 9 bases, the J end by 7 bases, with 16 bases between.

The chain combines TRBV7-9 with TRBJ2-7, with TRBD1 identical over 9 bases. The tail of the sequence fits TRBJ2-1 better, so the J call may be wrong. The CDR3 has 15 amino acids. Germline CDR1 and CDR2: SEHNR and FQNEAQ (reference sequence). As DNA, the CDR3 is TGTGCCAGCAGCTATGAACCGGGACAGGGTAATGAGCAGTTCTTC. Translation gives CASSYEPGQGNEQFF.